This note documents a single TCR beta chain sequence. This CDR3 is built from 14 residues. V was pared by 6 bases and J by 0 bases, with 12 bases between. Germline values: CDR1 SQVTM, CDR2 ANQGSEA. The data were taken from a study of shared clonotypes between healthy human individuals. Background on the study: Contributing individuals were two females and three males aged 18 to 49.

The data were produced by immunoSEQ multiplex PCR, yet TCRdb's version contains in-frame clones alone and is incomplete. The sample carries roughly 1.4 million clones, 97% to 99% recorded once. The clonotype was recovered from a man aged 25-45 years in good health. This chain joins TRBV29-1 and TRBJ1-5, with TRBD1 as a possible D gene (6 bases). Sequenced material: naive CD4+ T cells sorted from blood. Subset given: CD45RA+ positively selected. The CDR3 is CSVRTANSNQPQHF. CDR3 nucleotides: TGCAGCGTAAGGACAGCTAATAGCAATCAGCCCCAGCATTTT.